This TCR beta chain was recovered during a study of T cell responses to AZD1222 COVID-19 vaccine. Only in-frame clones appear in the TCRdb table, and some are missing; sequencing was by immunoSEQ multiplex PCR. The sample has approximately 30,000 clones; 75% to 80% are singletons. Germline values: CDR1 SNHLY, CDR2 FYNNEI. This CDR3 spans 14 amino acids. The ends were cut back, 5 bases at V and 5 bases at J, with 12 bases in the middle. The sample was peripheral blood, taken 28 days after the second AZD1222 dose. This TCR came from an adult who received the AZD1222 COVID-19 vaccine. The rearrangement links TRBV2 to TRBJ1-4; D remains unclear. The CDR3 sequence is CASSSAVENEKLFF. The CDR3 nucleotides are TGTGCCAGCAGTTCAGCGGTAGAAAATGAAAAACTGTTTTTT.